Included here is one T cell receptor (beta chain) sequence, with context. The antigen is unknown. The germline V gene encodes CDR1 MNHEY and CDR2 SMNVEV (reference sequence). The CDR3 sequence is 17 residues long. After removal of 7 bases from V and 0 bases from J, the junction contained 11 bases not matched to a gene. Amplified TCR beta CDR3 regions derived from RNA transcripts. During a first-round RT-PCR of the TCR CDR3, the HTBI primer set was used. TCRdb ran MiXCR on the multiplex PCR reads and lists one entry per CDR3 protein. Among about 400,000 distinct CDR3 sequences listed, about a sixth were seen once. Diagnosis rested on symptoms, serum thyroxine and TRAb, thyroid ultrasound, and orbital computed tomography. The sample is drawn from a study of T cells in Graves' hyperthyroidism and ophthalmopathy. Study results and limitations: Ophthalmopathy and stable hyperthyroidism were told apart by a 13 V-J model.

Sequencing was performed on blood. This receptor was identified in a woman younger than 30 with Graves' hyperthyroidism that later progressed to Graves' ophthalmopathy. V and J are TRBV27 and TRBJ2-3, with 9 positions matching TRBD2. CDR3 DNA sequence: TGTGCCAGCATCCCCCGCCTAGCGGGGACTAGCACAGATACGCAGTATTTT. This encodes CASIPRLAGTSTDTQYF.